Each of the 18 T cell receptor beta chains below was sequenced from the same sample in a study of beta chain features in type 1 diabetes. General study findings and limits: Shortening that was moderate but significant affected the TCRB CDR3s of Type 1 diabetes patients in all four CD4+ subsets.

The antigens of these receptors remain unknown. Sequencing targeted expressed TCRB transcripts, as all isolated RNA had been reverse transcribed. The assay was immunoSEQ multiplex PCR, and TCRdb's table has in-frame clones only and misses some. The sample lists 95,000 to 150,000 clones, 16% occurring once. The sample consisted of central memory CD4+ T cells from blood. All receptors derive from a young man with type 1 diabetes.

The chain recombines TRBV5-5 with TRBJ2-2; maybe TRBD1 (5 bases). Germline CDR1 reads SGHKS; CDR2 reads YYEKEE (reference sequence). There are 15 residues in the CDR3. V shed 4 bases and J shed 1 base, with 11 bases lying between them. The CDR3 sequence: CASSISGMNTGELFF. As DNA, the CDR3 is TGTGCCAGCAGCATATCAGGGATGAACACCGGGGAGCTGTTTTTT.

The V call is TRBV2, the J call TRBJ2-1; 7 bases align to TRBD2. The junction had 6 bases not matched to a gene; V was cut back by 1 base and J by 3 bases. The CDR3 spans 16 residues. Germline V gene data show CDR1 as SNHLY and CDR2 as FYNNEI. The chain's CDR3 is CASSEVYTGGYNEQFF. The CDR3, as DNA: TGTGCCAGCAGTGAAGTCTACACGGGGGGCTACAATGAGCAGTTCTTC.

The chain carries TRBV18 and TRBJ2-1; 12 bases align to TRBD2. V dropped 2 bases and J dropped 4; count of bases not matched to a gene: 3. The CDR3 has 16 residues. CDR1 is KGHSH and CDR2 is LQKENI in the germline V gene. Here the CDR3 DNA reads TGTGCCAGCTCACCAGCTAGCGGGGGGGAGTACAATGAGCAGTTCTTC. Its protein product is CASSPASGGEYNEQFF.

The sample holds a few counts of this clone. The chain combines TRBV4-3 with TRBJ1-3; D possibly corresponds to TRBD1 (6 bases). V was trimmed by 0 bases and J by 4 bases, leaving 16 bases between them. In germline, CDR1 is LGHNA, CDR2 YSLEER. The CDR3 consists of 17 residues. The CDR3 nucleotides are TGCGCCAGCAGCCAAGATAAGAGAGTAGGACAGGGAAACACCATATATTTT. Protein sequence: CASSQDKRVGQGNTIYF.

This clone was observed at least ten times. The chain joins TRBV4-3 to TRBJ2-7; D not resolved. Germline CDR1 and CDR2: LGHNA and YSLEER. V dropped 2 bases and J dropped 2 bases, with 13 bases sitting between them. The CDR3 runs to 15 residues. CDR3 sequence (DNA): TGCGCCAGCAGCCAAAGCTACCCAGGAACCTACGAGCAGTACTTC. Its protein is CASSQSYPGTYEQYF.

CDR3 coding DNA: TGTGCCAGTAGTATATGGGGTTATGGCTACACCTTC. Protein sequence: CASSIWGYGYTF. The chain recombines TRBV19 with TRBJ1-2, with no clear D. V dropped 2 bases and J dropped 5 bases, with 6 bases sitting between them. The germline gives CDR1 LNHDA, CDR2 SQIVND (reference sequence). The CDR3 spans 12 residues.

Comment on this clone: One junction end disagrees with the germline gene, perhaps due to a read error. The chain employs TRBV2 and TRBJ1-6; D is possibly TRBD1 (5 bases). CDR1 is SNHLY and CDR2 is FYNNEI in the germline V gene. The CDR3 is 14 amino acids. The CDR3 region is CASRMRWGDSPLHF. In DNA form, the CDR3 reads TGTGCCAGCAGGATGCGCTGGGGCGATTCTCCCCTCCACTTT.

The chain combines TRBV7-9 with TRBJ2-2; possibly TRBD2 for D (6 bases). V was cut by 2 bases and J by 3 bases, with 13 bases left in between. The CDR3 is 16 residues long. Germline V gene sequence: CDR1 SEHNR, CDR2 FQNEAQ (reference sequence). CDR3 loop: CASSLLGAGHTGELFF. The CDR3 DNA sequence: TGTGCCAGCAGCTTACTCGGGGCGGGACACACCGGGGAGCTGTTTTTT.

The chain combines TRBV9 with TRBJ2-6; 9 bases are a match to TRBD1. V lost 8 bases and J lost 0; bases outside the gene matches: 6. The germline CDR1 and CDR2 sequences are SGDLS and YYNGEE. The CDR3 covers 16 residues. Here the CDR3 reads CASHRGQNSGANVLTF. The CDR3, as DNA: TGTGCCAGTCACAGGGGGCAAAACTCTGGGGCCAACGTCCTGACTTTC.

The J gene is TRBJ2-7, the V gene TRBV16; D assignment may be TRBD1 or TRBD2 (5 bases each). Trimming stripped 0 bases from V and 4 bases from J, with 16 bases between. This CDR3 is 16 amino acids long. Germline-derived CDR1 and CDR2 are KGHSY and FQNENV. Here the CDR3 DNA reads TGTGCCAGCAGCCAATCGAGGGGACCTCCTTCGTACGAGCAGTACTTC. Translated, it gives CASSQSRGPPSYEQYF. The whole variable domain, remainder taken from reference TRBV16 and TRBJ2-7, is GEEVAQTPKHLVRGEGQKAKLYCAPIKGHSYVFWYQQVLKNEFKFLISFQNENVFDETGMPKERFSAKCLPNSPCSLEIQATKLEDSAVYFCASSQSRGPPSYEQYFGPGTRLTVT.

This clone was observed a few times. The V gene is TRBV4-3, the J gene TRBJ2-4, with D tentatively TRBD1 or TRBD2 (6 bases each). The V end lost 3 bases, the J end lost 0 bases, and 12 bases lay between the germline ends. Germline V gene sequence: CDR1 LGHNA, CDR2 YSLEER. CDR3 length: 16 residues. CDR3 sequence reads: CASSHTGRGAKNIQYF. The CDR3 DNA sequence: TGCGCCAGCAGCCACACAGGGCGGGGAGCCAAAAACATTCAGTACTTC.

This chain uses TRBV29-1 with TRBJ2-5, with D tentatively TRBD1 or TRBD2 (5 bases each). Germline V gene lookup returns CDR1 SQVTM and CDR2 ANQGSEA. V lost 3 bases, J lost 5 bases, and 19 bases lay in between. The CDR3 sequence is 15 residues long. In DNA form, the CDR3 reads TGCAGCGTTGAGGTACTCAGGGACGTACTTGAGACCCAGTACTTC. It yields the protein CSVEVLRDVLETQYF.

For this clone: A read error may account for a junction end that differs from germline. The chain links TRBV7-8 to TRBJ2-3; perhaps TRBD2 as D (6 bases). This CDR3 contains 13 residues. Germline V lookup: CDR1 SGHVS, CDR2 FQNEAQ. The CDR3 DNA reads TGTGCCAGCAGCTCGGGACTCTCAGAAACGCAGTATTTT. It codes for CASSSGLSETQYF. The full variable domain, with the rest looked up from reference TRBV7-8 and TRBJ2-3, is GAGVSQSPRYKVAKRGQDVALRCDPISGHVSLFWYQQALGQGPEFLTYFQNEAQLDKSGLPSDRFFAERPEGSVSTLKIQRTQQEDSAVYLCASSSGLSETQYFGPGTRLTVL.

This clone was observed a handful of times. The CDR3 is CASSYPPGQGSTDTQYF. CDR3 nucleotides: TGCGCCAGCAGTTATCCCCCGGGACAGGGGAGCACAGATACGCAGTATTTT. This rearrangement joins TRBV5-1 to TRBJ2-3; 10 bases align to TRBD1. The germline gives CDR1 SGHRS, CDR2 YFSETQ. This CDR3 is 17 amino acids long. V lost 5 bases, J lost 0 bases, and 9 bases stayed unmatched.

The gene calls are TRBV29-1 and TRBJ2-2; no clear D gene. Trimming stripped 0 bases from V and 1 base from J, with 9 bases between. Germline CDR1 SQVTM, CDR2 ANQGSEA. This CDR3 has 15 residues. For the CDR3, the DNA is TGCAGCGTTGAAGATGAAACGGTGAACACCGGGGAGCTGTTTTTT. Protein sequence: CSVEDETVNTGELFF.

This clone was found a few times. CDR3 coding DNA: TGTGCCAGCAGTGAAGGGGGGAATCAGCCCCAGCATTTT. Translation: CASSEGGNQPQHF. V usage is TRBV25-1 and J usage is TRBJ1-5; TRBD1 is a possible D gene (5 bases). Germline CDR1 MGHDK, CDR2 SYGVNS. With 2 bases removed from V and 4 bases from J, the gap between germline ends came to 6 bases. The CDR3 contains 13 residues.

V is TRBV9 and J is TRBJ1-4; unclear D gene. This CDR3 comprises 15 residues. V was trimmed by 0 bases and J by 2 bases, leaving 8 bases between them. In germline, CDR1 is SGDLS, CDR2 YYNGEE. The CDR3 protein is CASSVGSGTNEKLFF. As DNA, the CDR3 is TGTGCCAGCAGCGTAGGTTCTGGGACTAATGAAAAACTGTTTTTT. The variable domain in full, completed from reference TRBV9 and TRBJ1-4, reads DSGVTQTPKHLITATGQRVTLRCSPRSGDLSVYWYQQSLDQGLQFLIQYYNGEERAKGNILERFSAQQFPDLHSELNLSSLELGDSALYFCASSVGSGTNEKLFFGSGTQLSVL.

This clone was observed a few times. Being one base from a much bigger clone, this may be a read error. The chain couples TRBV25-1 to TRBJ2-1; D is ambiguous. V lost 0 bases and J lost 6, with 0 bases in between. CDR1 and CDR2 (germline): MGHDK, SYGVNS. This CDR3 is built from 11 residues. DNA for the CDR3: TGTGCCAGCAGTGAATACAATGAGCAGTTCTTC. This codes for CASSEYNEQFF.